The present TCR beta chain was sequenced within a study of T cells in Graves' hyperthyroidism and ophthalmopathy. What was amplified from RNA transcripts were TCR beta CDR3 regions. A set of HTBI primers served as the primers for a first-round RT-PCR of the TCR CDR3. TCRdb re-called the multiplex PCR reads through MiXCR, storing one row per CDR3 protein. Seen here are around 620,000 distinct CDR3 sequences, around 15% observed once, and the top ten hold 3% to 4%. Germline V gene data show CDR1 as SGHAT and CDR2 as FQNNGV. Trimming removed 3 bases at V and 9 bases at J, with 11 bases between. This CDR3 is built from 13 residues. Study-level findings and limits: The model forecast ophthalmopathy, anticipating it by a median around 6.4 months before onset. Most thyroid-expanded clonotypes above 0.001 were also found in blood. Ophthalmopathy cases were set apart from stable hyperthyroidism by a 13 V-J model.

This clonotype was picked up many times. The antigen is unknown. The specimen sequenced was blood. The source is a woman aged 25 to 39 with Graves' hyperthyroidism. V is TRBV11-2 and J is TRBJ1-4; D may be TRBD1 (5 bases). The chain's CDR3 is CASSFSGTQKLFF. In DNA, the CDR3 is TGTGCCAGCAGCTTCTCCGGGACCCAAAAACTGTTTTTT.